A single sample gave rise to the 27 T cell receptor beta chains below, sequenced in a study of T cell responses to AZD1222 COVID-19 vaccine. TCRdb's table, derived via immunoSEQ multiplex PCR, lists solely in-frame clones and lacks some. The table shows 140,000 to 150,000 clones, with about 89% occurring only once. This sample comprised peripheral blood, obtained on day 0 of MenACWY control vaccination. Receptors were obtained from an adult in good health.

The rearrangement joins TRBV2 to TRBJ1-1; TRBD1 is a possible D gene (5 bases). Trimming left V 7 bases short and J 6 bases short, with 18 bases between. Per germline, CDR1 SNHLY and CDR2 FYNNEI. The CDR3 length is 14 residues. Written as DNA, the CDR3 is TGTGCCAGCACCCCGCCAGGGCCCGGGGCTGAAGCTTTCTTT. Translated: CASTPPGPGAEAFF. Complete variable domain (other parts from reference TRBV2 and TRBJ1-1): EPEVTQTPSHQVTQMGQEVILRCVPISNHLYFYWYRQILGQKVEFLVSFYNNEISEKSEIFDDQFSVERPDGSNFTLKIRSTKLEDSAMYFCASTPPGPGAEAFFGQGTRLTVV.

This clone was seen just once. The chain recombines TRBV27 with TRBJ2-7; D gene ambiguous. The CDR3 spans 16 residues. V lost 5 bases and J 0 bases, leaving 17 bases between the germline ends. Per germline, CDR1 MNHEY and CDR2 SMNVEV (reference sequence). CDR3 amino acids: CASSITWRPSSYEQYF. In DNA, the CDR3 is TGTGCCAGCAGTATAACCTGGCGGCCGAGCTCCTACGAGCAGTACTTC.

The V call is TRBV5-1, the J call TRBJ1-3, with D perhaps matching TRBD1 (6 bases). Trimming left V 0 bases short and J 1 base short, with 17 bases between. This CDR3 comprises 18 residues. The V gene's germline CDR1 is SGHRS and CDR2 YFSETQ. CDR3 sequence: CASSLGTDRYRSGNTIYF. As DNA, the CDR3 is TGCGCCAGCAGCTTGGGGACAGATAGGTACCGGTCTGGAAACACCATATATTTT.

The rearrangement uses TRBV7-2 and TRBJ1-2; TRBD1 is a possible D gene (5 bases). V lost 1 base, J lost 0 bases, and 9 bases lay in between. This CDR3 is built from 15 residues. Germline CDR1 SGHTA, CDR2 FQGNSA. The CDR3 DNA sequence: TGTGCCAGCAGCTTAGGGGGACGGTCTAACTATGGCTACACCTTC. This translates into CASSLGGRSNYGYTF. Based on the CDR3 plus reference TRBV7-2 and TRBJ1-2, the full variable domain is GAGVSQSPSNKVTEKGKDVELRCDPISGHTALYWYRQSLGQGLEFLIYFQGNSAPDKSGLPSDRFSAERTGGSVSTLTIQRTQQEDSAVYLCASSLGGRSNYGYTFGSGTRLTVV.

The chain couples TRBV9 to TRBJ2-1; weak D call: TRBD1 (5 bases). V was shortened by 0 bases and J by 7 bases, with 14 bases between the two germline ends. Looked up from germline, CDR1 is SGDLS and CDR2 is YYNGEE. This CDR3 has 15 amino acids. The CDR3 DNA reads TGTGCCAGCAGCGTAGAGGGGCTAGAGAAGAATGAGCAGTTCTTC. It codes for CASSVEGLEKNEQFF.

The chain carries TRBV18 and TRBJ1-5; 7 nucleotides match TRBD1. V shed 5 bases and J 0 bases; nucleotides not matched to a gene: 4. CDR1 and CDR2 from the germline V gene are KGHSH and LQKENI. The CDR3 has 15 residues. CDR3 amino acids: CASSVQGDSNQPQHF. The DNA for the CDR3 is TGTGCCAGCTCAGTTCAGGGGGATAGCAATCAGCCCCAGCATTTT.

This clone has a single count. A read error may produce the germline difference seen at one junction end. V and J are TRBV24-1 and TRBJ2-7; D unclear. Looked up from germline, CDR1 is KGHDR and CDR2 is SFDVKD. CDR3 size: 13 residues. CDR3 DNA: TGTGCCCCCAGATGGTTTTCCCCCTACGAGCAGTACTTC. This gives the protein CAPRWFSPYEQYF.

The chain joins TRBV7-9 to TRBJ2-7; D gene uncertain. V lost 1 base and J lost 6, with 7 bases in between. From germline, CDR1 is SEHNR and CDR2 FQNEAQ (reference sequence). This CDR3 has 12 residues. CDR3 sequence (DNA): TGTGCCAGCAGCTTAGGGGGTGGCGAGCAGTACTTC. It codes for CASSLGGGEQYF.

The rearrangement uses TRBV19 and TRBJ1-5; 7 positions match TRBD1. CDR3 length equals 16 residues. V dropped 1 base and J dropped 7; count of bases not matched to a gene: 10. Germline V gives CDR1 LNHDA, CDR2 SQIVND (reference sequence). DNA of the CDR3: TGTGCCAGTAGTATAGCAGACAGGGTGCGAATGCAGCCCCAGCATTTT. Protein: CASSIADRVRMQPQHF.

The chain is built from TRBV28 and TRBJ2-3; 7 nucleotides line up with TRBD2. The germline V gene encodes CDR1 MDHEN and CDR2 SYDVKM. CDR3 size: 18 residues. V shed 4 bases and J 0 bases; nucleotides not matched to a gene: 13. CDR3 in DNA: TGTGCCAGCAGTTCCCCCTTGTCAGTAGCGGGTAGCACAGATACGCAGTATTTT. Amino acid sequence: CASSSPLSVAGSTDTQYF.

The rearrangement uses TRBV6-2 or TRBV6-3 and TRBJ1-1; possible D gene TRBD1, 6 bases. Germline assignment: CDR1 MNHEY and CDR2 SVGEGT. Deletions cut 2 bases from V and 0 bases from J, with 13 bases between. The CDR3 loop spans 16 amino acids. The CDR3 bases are TGTGCCAGCAGTTACAACAGGGAGAACATGAACACTGAAGCTTTCTTT. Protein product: CASSYNRENMNTEAFF.

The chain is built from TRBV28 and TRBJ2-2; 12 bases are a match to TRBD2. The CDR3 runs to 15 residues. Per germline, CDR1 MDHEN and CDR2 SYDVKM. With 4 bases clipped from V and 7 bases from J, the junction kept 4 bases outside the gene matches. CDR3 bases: TGTGCCAGCAGTTCCCGACTAGCGGGGGTCGGGGAGCTGTTTTTT. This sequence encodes CASSSRLAGVGELFF.

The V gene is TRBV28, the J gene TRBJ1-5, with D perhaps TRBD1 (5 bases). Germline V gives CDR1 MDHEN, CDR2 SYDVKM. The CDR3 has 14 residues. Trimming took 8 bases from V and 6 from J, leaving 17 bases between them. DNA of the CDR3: TGTGCCAGCCGCCCGGGGGGGGAAGCTCAGCCCCAGCATTTT. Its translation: CASRPGGEAQPQHF. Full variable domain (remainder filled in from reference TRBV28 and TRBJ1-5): DVKVTQSSRYLVKRTGEKVFLECVQDMDHENMFWYRQDPGLGLRLIYFSYDVKMKEKGDIPEGYSVSREKKERFSLILESASTNQTSMYLCASRPGGEAQPQHFGDGTRLSIL.

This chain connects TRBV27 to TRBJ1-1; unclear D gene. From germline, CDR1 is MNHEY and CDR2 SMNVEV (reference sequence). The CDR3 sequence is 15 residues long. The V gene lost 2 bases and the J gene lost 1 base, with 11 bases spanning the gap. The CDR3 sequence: CASSLGPEANTEAFF. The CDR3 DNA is TGTGCCAGCAGTTTAGGGCCGGAGGCGAACACTGAAGCTTTCTTT.

The CDR3 is CASSQVTNYGYTF. For the CDR3, the DNA is TGTGCCAGCAGCCAAGTAACGAACTATGGCTACACCTTC. The V gene is TRBV3-1 (or the pseudogene TRBV3-2), the J gene TRBJ1-2; no clear D. Germline V CDR1 and CDR2: LGHDT, YNNKEL (reference sequence). This CDR3 is 13 amino acids long. Trimming shortened V by 1 base and J by 2 bases, and 5 bases separated the two germline ends.

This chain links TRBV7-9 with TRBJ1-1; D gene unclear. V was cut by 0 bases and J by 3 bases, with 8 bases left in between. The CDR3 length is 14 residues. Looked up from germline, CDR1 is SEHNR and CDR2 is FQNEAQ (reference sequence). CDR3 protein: CASSLAGRDTEAFF. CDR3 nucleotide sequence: TGTGCCAGCAGCTTAGCGGGGAGAGACACTGAAGCTTTCTTT. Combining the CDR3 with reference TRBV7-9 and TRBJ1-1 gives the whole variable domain DTGVSQNPRHKITKRGQNVTFRCDPISEHNRLYWYRQTLGQGPEFLTYFQNEAQLEKSRLLSDRFSAERPKGSFSTLEIQRTEQGDSAMYLCASSLAGRDTEAFFGQGTRLTVV.

This chain's CDR3 is CASSTEGSNYGYTF. DNA of the CDR3: TGTGCCAGCAGCACGGAGGGGAGCAACTATGGCTACACCTTC. The chain couples TRBV2 to TRBJ1-2, with D possibly TRBD1 on 5 matching bases. The ends were cut back, 6 bases at V and 2 bases at J, with 13 bases in the middle. The CDR3 has 14 amino acids. Germline CDR1 reads SNHLY; CDR2 reads FYNNEI.

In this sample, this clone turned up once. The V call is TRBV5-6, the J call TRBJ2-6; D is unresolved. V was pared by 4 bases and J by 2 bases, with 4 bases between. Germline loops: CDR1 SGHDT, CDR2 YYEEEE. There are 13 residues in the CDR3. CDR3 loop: CASSQTGANVLTF. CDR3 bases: TGTGCCAGCAGCCAAACTGGGGCCAACGTCCTGACTTTC.

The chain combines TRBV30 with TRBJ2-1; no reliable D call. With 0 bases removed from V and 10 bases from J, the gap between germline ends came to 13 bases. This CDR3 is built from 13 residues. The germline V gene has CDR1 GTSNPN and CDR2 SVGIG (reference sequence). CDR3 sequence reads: CAWSVRLVGEQFF. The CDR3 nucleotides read TGTGCCTGGAGTGTACGTTTGGTAGGGGAGCAGTTCTTC.

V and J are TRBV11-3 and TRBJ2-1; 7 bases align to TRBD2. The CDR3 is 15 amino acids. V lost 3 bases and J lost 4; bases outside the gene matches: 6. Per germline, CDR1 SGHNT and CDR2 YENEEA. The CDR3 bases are TGTGCCAGCAGCTTCGGCGGGAGATCTTACAATGAGCAGTTCTTC. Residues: CASSFGGRSYNEQFF.

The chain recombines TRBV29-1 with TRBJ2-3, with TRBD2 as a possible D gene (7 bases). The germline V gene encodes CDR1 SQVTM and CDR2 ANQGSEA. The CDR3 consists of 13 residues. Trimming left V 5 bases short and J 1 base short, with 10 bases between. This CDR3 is CSVSGGRTDTQYF. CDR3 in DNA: TGCAGCGTTTCCGGGGGGCGCACAGATACGCAGTATTTT.

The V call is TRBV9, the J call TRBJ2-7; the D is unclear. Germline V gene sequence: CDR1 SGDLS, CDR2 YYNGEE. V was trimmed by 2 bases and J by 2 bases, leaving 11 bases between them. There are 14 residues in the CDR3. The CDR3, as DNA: TGTGCCAGCAGCGTCGAGACCTCCCCCTACGAGCAGTACTTC. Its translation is CASSVETSPYEQYF.

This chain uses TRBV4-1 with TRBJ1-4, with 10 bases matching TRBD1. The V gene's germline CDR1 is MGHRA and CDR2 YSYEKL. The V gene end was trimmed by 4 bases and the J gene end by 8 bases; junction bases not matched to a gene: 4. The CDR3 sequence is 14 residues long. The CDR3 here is CASSPRTGGEKLFF. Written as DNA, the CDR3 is TGCGCCAGCAGCCCTCGGACAGGGGGAGAAAAACTGTTTTTT.

In DNA, the CDR3 is TGCGCCAGCAGGTCACAGGGGGCTACTAATGAAAAACTGTTTTTT. Residues: CASRSQGATNEKLFF. This chain uses TRBV5-1 with TRBJ1-4; 9 positions agree with TRBD1. The CDR3 totals 15 residues. The junction had 4 bases not matched to a gene; V was cut back by 5 bases and J by 2 bases. CDR1 is SGHRS and CDR2 is YFSETQ in the germline V gene.

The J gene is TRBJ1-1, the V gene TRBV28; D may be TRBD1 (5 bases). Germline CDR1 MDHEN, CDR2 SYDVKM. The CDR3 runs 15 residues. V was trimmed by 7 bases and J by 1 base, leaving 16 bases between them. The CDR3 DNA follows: TGTGCCAGCACCCGGGGGGATATTAAGAACACTGAAGCTTTCTTT. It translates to CASTRGDIKNTEAFF. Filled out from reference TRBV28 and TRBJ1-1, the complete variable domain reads DVKVTQSSRYLVKRTGEKVFLECVQDMDHENMFWYRQDPGLGLRLIYFSYDVKMKEKGDIPEGYSVSREKKERFSLILESASTNQTSMYLCASTRGDIKNTEAFFGQGTRLTVV.

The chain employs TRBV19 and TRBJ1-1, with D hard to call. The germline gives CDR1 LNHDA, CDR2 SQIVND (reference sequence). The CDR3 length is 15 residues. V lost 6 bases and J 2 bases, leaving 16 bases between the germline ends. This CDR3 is CASSHVGRPNTEAFF. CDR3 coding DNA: TGTGCCAGTAGCCACGTCGGTCGACCTAACACTGAAGCTTTCTTT.

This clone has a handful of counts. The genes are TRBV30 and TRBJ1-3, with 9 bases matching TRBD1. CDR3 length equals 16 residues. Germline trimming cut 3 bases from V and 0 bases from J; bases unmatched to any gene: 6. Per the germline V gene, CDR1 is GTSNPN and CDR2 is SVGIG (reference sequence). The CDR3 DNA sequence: TGTGCCTGGAGGGACAGGGGCCGTCCCTCTGGAAACACCATATATTTT. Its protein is CAWRDRGRPSGNTIYF.